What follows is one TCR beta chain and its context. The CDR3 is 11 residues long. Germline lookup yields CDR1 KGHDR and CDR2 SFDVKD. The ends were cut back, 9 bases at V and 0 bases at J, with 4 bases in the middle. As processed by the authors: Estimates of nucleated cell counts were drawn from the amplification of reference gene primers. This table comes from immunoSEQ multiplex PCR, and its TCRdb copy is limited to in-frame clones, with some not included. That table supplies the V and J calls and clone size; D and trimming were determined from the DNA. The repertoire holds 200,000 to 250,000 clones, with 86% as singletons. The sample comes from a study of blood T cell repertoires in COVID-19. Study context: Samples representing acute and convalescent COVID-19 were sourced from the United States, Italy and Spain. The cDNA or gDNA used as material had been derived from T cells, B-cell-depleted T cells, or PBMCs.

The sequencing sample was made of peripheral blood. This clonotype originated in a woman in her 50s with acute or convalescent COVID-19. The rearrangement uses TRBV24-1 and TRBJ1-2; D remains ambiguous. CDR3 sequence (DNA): TGTGCCACCGCGGCTAACTATGGCTACACCTTC. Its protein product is CATAANYGYTF.